The 24 T cell receptor beta chains below come from one sample, sequenced in a study of T cell clonotyping in hematopoietic cell transplantation (dated by TCRdb to the early 2020s). Receptors were amplified or captured by the immunoSEQ multiplex PCR assay. Imported from immuneACCESS, the table was reduced by TCRdb to in-frame sequences with V and J called. These copies leave out some clones; in studies compared against another copy, an unresolved V gene accounts for under half, and the cause of the remainder is not known. This sample has some 13,000 clones in its table, and about three fifths of those were observed once. About 8.8% of the sample belongs to the ten largest clones. Sequences were obtained from PBMCs. Receptor source: a human donor who either received an allogeneic hematopoietic cell transplant for a myeloid malignancy or was a related donor (not recorded which). Some clones in this sample may be carry-over from other donors' samples.

V gene TRBV30 combines with J gene TRBJ2-5, with D possibly matching TRBD1 (5 bases). Trimming removed 7 bases from V and 0 bases from J, with 9 bases in between. CDR3 length equals 12 residues. Germline loops: CDR1 GTSNPN, CDR2 SVGIG (reference sequence). CDR3: CALSRDQETQYF. DNA for the CDR3: TGTGCCTTAAGCAGGGACCAAGAGACCCAGTACTTC.

The V gene is TRBV28, the J gene TRBJ2-1; TRBD2 might be the D (5 bases). The CDR3 is made up of 10 amino acids. Germline values: CDR1 MDHEN, CDR2 SYDVKM. Deletions cut 10 bases from V and 15 bases from J, with 16 bases between. This CDR3 reads CATHLGDWFF. CDR3 DNA: TGTGCCACCCATTTGGGAGATTGGTTCTTC.

The chain employs TRBV30 and TRBJ1-6; 8 bases fit TRBD1. The CDR3 covers 14 residues. Germline CDR1 reads GTSNPN; CDR2 reads SVGIG (reference sequence). J lost 5 bases, V lost 3 bases, and 3 bases had no gene match. CDR3 nucleotides: TGTGCCTGGAGCTCGGGACAGGATAATTCACCCCTCCACTTT. The encoded protein is CAWSSGQDNSPLHF.

The V call is TRBV25-1, the J call TRBJ1-1; 9 bases are a match to TRBD1. Losses at the gene ends were 7 bases for V and 5 bases for J; bases not matched to a gene: 5. The germline gives CDR1 MGHDK, CDR2 SYGVNS. This CDR3 region has 13 residues. CDR3 region: CASTGQGWTEAFF. The CDR3 nucleotides are TGTGCCAGCACCGGACAGGGGTGGACTGAAGCTTTCTTT.

This clone was seen only a few times. The gene calls are TRBV2 and TRBJ2-7; no firm D call. CDR1 and CDR2 from the germline V gene are SNHLY and FYNNEI. Deletions cut 10 bases from V and 2 bases from J, with 15 bases between. The CDR3 extends over 13 amino acids. This CDR3 is CATTLEFAYEQYF. In DNA, the CDR3 is TGTGCCACGACCTTAGAGTTCGCCTACGAGCAGTACTTC.

This clone was recorded a few times. The chain is built from TRBV9 and TRBJ1-6; D might be TRBD1 (5 bases). Trimming removed 4 bases from V and 6 bases from J, with 11 bases in between. There are 14 residues in the CDR3. Germline assignment: CDR1 SGDLS and CDR2 YYNGEE. The CDR3, as DNA: TGTGCCAGCAGCCCCTCAGGGTTTAATTCACCCCTCCACTTT. Residues: CASSPSGFNSPLHF.

This sequence joins TRBV19 and TRBJ2-5, with unresolved D. CDR3 length: 12 amino acids. Germline V lookup: CDR1 LNHDA, CDR2 SQIVND (reference sequence). V lost 4 bases and J lost 5, with 8 bases in between. The CDR3, as DNA: TGTGCCAGTAGTAAGAGCCGGGAGACCCAGTACTTC. Translation: CASSKSRETQYF.

The V call is TRBV4-1, the J call TRBJ2-1; D possibly matches TRBD1 or TRBD2 (5 bases each). The V gene lost 1 base and the J gene lost 2 bases, with 12 bases spanning the gap. CDR3 length: 16 residues. The germline V gene encodes CDR1 MGHRA and CDR2 YSYEKL. CDR3 protein: CASSQVGVGPYNEQFF. The CDR3 coding sequence is TGCGCCAGCAGCCAAGTGGGGGTAGGGCCCTACAATGAGCAGTTCTTC.

The J gene is TRBJ2-3, the V gene TRBV6-1, with D uncertain. V gave up 7 bases and J gave up 0 bases, with 11 bases separating them. Per germline, CDR1 MNHNS and CDR2 SASEGT. The CDR3 covers 14 residues. The CDR3 coding sequence is TGTGCCAGCAAGAAAGAACCAAGCACAGATACGCAGTATTTT. It is translated as CASKKEPSTDTQYF.

This chain links TRBV5-1 with TRBJ2-5; 8 bases match TRBD2. Germline V gene lookup returns CDR1 SGHRS and CDR2 YFSETQ. Trimming at V came to 1 base and at J to 7 bases, leaving 12 bases not matched to a gene. The CDR3 runs to 16 residues. CDR3 protein: CASSLMSGGPFGTQYF. The CDR3 DNA reads TGCGCCAGCAGCTTGATGTCGGGAGGGCCCTTTGGGACCCAGTACTTC.

The chain is built from TRBV30 and TRBJ2-1; D possibly corresponds to TRBD1 (5 bases). Germline V gene data show CDR1 as GTSNPN and CDR2 as SVGIG (reference sequence). V lost 5 bases to trimming and J lost 0 bases, with 8 bases between them. CDR3 length: 13 residues. CDR3 sequence reads: CAWDSSSYNEQFF. CDR3 nucleotide sequence: TGTGCCTGGGACAGTAGCTCCTACAATGAGCAGTTCTTC.

The sample holds a few counts of this clone. CDR3 residues: CASSSVARETQYF. The CDR3 DNA sequence: TGTGCCAGCAGCTCAGTAGCGCGCGAGACCCAGTACTTC. This chain links TRBV7-2 with TRBJ2-5, with D perhaps matching TRBD2 (5 bases). Germline V gene sequence: CDR1 SGHTA, CDR2 FQGNSA. V gave up 4 bases and J gave up 5 bases, with 11 bases separating them. The CDR3 has 13 amino acids.

This chain links TRBV5-1 with TRBJ1-3; TRBD1 might be the D (5 bases). The V and J ends lost 0 bases and 6 bases respectively, with 16 bases between them. The CDR3 extends over 16 amino acids. Germline assignment: CDR1 SGHRS and CDR2 YFSETQ. Written as DNA, the CDR3 is TGCGCCAGCAGCTTGGCTCGCTTGGGAGGGGAAAACACCATATATTTT. Encoded protein: CASSLARLGGENTIYF. The full variable domain, its missing parts supplied by reference TRBV5-1 and TRBJ1-3, is KAGVTQTPRYLIKTRGQQVTLSCSPISGHRSVSWYQQTPGQGLQFLFEYFSETQRNKGNFPGRFSGRQFSNSRSEMNVSTLELGDSALYLCASSLARLGGENTIYFGEGSWLTVV.

This chain connects TRBV29-1 to TRBJ1-2, with D possibly TRBD1 on 6 matching bases. The length of the CDR3 is 15 residues. Germline lookup yields CDR1 SQVTM and CDR2 ANQGSEA. V was clipped by 7 bases and J by 0 bases, with 18 bases between them. CDR3 DNA: TGCAGCGCTGCCGAGGGGGGGGAAGCTAACTATGGCTACACCTTC. Its protein is CSAAEGGEANYGYTF.

This clone has a handful of counts. The junction shows a germline mismatch at one end, possibly a read error. Other DNA sequences from this sample encode an identical CDR3 as well. This chain connects TRBV27 to TRBJ1-6; a weak D match, TRBD1 (5 bases). The CDR3 loop spans 14 amino acids. Per germline, CDR1 MNHEY and CDR2 SMNVEV (reference sequence). This CDR3 reads CASSPLGANSPLHF. CDR3 nucleotides: TGTGCCAGCAGTCCCCTTGGGGCCAACTCACCCCTCCACTTC.

This rearrangement joins TRBV4-1 to TRBJ1-1; possibly TRBD1 for D (5 bases). The germline V gene encodes CDR1 MGHRA and CDR2 YSYEKL. The V and J ends lost 5 bases and 0 bases respectively, with 10 bases between them. This CDR3 is built from 14 residues. Here the CDR3 DNA reads TGCGCCAGCAGCGACAGTAGCATGAACACTGAAGCTTTCTTT. Its translation: CASSDSSMNTEAFF.

The V call is TRBV30, the J call TRBJ1-2; possible D gene TRBD1, 6 bases. Trimming cost V 0 bases and J 9 bases, with 17 bases left between them. Looked up from germline, CDR1 is GTSNPN and CDR2 is SVGIG (reference sequence). CDR3 length: 14 residues. CDR3 sequence: CAWSVSGQSGSYTF. CDR3 coding DNA: TGTGCCTGGAGTGTGTCTGGACAGTCGGGGAGCTACACCTTC.

The chain combines TRBV27 with TRBJ2-2; D gene uncertain. CDR1 and CDR2 from the germline V gene are MNHEY and SMNVEV (reference sequence). This CDR3 is 14 amino acids long. V dropped 2 bases and J dropped 4 bases, with 8 bases sitting between them. Written as DNA, the CDR3 is TGTGCCAGCAGTTTAATTTGGGCCACCGGGGAGCTGTTTTTT. Its protein is CASSLIWATGELFF.

The CDR3 loop reads CASSVERGNQPQHF. The CDR3 DNA reads TGTGCCAGCAGTGTTGAGAGGGGTAATCAGCCCCAGCATTTT. The chain is built from TRBV2 and TRBJ1-5; TRBD1 might be the D (5 bases). Trimming cost V 4 bases and J 4 bases, with 11 bases left between them. Per the germline V gene, CDR1 is SNHLY and CDR2 is FYNNEI. This CDR3 contains 14 residues.

Worth noting for this clone: The junction and the germline gene differ at one end; a read error may be behind it. The chain couples TRBV30 to TRBJ1-2; no firm D call. This CDR3 comprises 12 residues. Per the germline V gene, CDR1 is GTSNPN and CDR2 is SVGIG (reference sequence). This CDR3 reads CAWSSVGNGYTF. The CDR3, as DNA: TGTGCCTGGAGCTCAGTAGGGAATGGCTACACCTTT.

The V call is TRBV6-1, the J call TRBJ1-2; D gene ambiguous. Trimming shortened V by 1 base and J by 3 bases, and 9 bases separated the two germline ends. The germline CDR1 and CDR2 sequences are MNHNS and SASEGT. The CDR3 is 14 residues long. CDR3 amino acids: CASSEGVGYYGYTF. As DNA, the CDR3 is TGTGCCAGCAGTGAAGGAGTGGGGTACTATGGCTACACCTTC.

This chain links TRBV28 with TRBJ2-7, with D tentatively TRBD2 (7 bases). Trimming removed 2 bases from V and 1 base from J, with 12 bases in between. Looked up from germline, CDR1 is MDHEN and CDR2 is SYDVKM. This CDR3 is built from 15 residues. The CDR3, as DNA: TGTGCCAGCAGTTTAACCGGGGGGCCATCCTACGAGCAGTACTTC. This gives the protein CASSLTGGPSYEQYF. Full variable domain (outside the CDR3, taken from reference TRBV28 and TRBJ2-7): DVKVTQSSRYLVKRTGEKVFLECVQDMDHENMFWYRQDPGLGLRLIYFSYDVKMKEKGDIPEGYSVSREKKERFSLILESASTNQTSMYLCASSLTGGPSYEQYFGPGTRLTVT.

This chain uses TRBV30 with TRBJ2-3; 7 bases align to TRBD1. CDR1 and CDR2 (germline): GTSNPN, SVGIG (reference sequence). The CDR3 is 13 amino acids. The V segment lost 0 bases and the J segment 5 bases; nucleotides outside the gene matches: 2. The CDR3 DNA reads as TGTGCCTGGAGTGTGACAGGGCTAGATACGCAGTATTTT. Encoded protein: CAWSVTGLDTQYF.

In nucleotides, the CDR3 is TGTGCCAGCAGCTGGTTAGCGGGGGGCTACGAGCAGTACTTC. Encoded protein: CASSWLAGGYEQYF. The rearrangement links TRBV5-6 to TRBJ2-7; 10 nucleotides agree with TRBD2. J was trimmed by 3 bases and V by 3 bases; bases with no gene match: 3. Germline assignment: CDR1 SGHDT and CDR2 YYEEEE. The CDR3 loop spans 14 amino acids.